These T cell receptor beta chains were read from a single sample in a study of T cell responses to AZD1222 COVID-19 vaccine. Here immunoSEQ multiplex PCR was the method, and the copy in TCRdb shows in-frame clones only, minus some. The repertoire has about 120,000 clones, about 90% of them found once; the top ten carry 1.6%. The source material was peripheral blood, sampled 28 days after the second AZD1222 dose. All receptors come from an adult who received the AZD1222 COVID-19 vaccine. Both conserved end residues are trimmed from each CDR3.

V gene	J gene	CDR3 protein
TRBV19	TRBJ2-1	ASSNRGSWYNEQF
TRBV27	TRBJ2-5	ASSLWGAETQY
TRBV9	TRBJ1-3	ASSVSGQISGNTIY
TRBV7-2	TRBJ1-5	ASSLEGQTGGKH
TRBV19	TRBJ1-5	ASRLGAGQPQH
TRBV19	TRBJ2-1	ASRDSRFLGEQF
TRBV3-1/TRBV3-2	TRBJ1-2	ASSQQTGEKDGYT
TRBV7-9	TRBJ1-3	ASSLNLVSGNTIY
TRBV6-5	TRBJ1-6	ASNKQGLRGSPLH
TRBV28	TRBJ1-6	ASADRGPYNSPLH
TRBV9	TRBJ1-5	ASSVGTGGGSNQPQH
TRBV6-4	TRBJ1-6	ASSDGTGGSPLH
TRBV19	TRBJ1-6	ASSAGLFVVDNSPLH
TRBV5-1	TRBJ2-1	ASSSTVVGYYNEQF
TRBV13	TRBJ1-1	ASSLVGGVGTEAF
TRBV11-2	TRBJ2-7	ASSLAPTSAYEQY
TRBV14	TRBJ2-3	ASSQEREDTQY
TRBV5-8	TRBJ1-6	ASRRRDRASSYNSPLH
TRBV10-3	TRBJ2-7	AISFGLAGSSEQY
TRBV20-1	TRBJ1-4	SAHLGEKLF
TRBV14	TRBJ2-2	ASSQVRGGELF
TRBV18	TRBJ2-5	ASSPSGRVAGIRTQY
TRBV7-3	TRBJ2-6	ASNSGGQSSGANVLT
TRBV6-5	TRBJ2-2	ASSTGAPGELF
TRBV28	TRBJ2-7	ASSLSPPQRENYEQY
TRBV19	TRBJ2-1	ASSFGNYNEQF
TRBV7-9	TRBJ2-2	ASALTYTGELF
TRBV6-5	TRBJ2-5	ASSYLSSRAETQY
TRBV6-2/TRBV6-3	TRBJ2-1	ASSGGTSGTEQF
TRBV7-8	TRBJ2-1	ASIGRASYNEQF
TRBV6-9	TRBJ2-3	ASSYSTISTDTQY